A selection of T cell receptor beta chains follows, all from one sample in a study of shared clonotypes between healthy human individuals. Here immunoSEQ multiplex PCR was the method, and the copy in TCRdb shows in-frame clones only, minus some. The sample comprises millions of clones, over 90% of which are singletons, and 0.39% rests with the top ten. Material: naive CD4+ T cells from PBMCs. These TCRs come from a man aged 18 to 30 in good health. Some clones in this sample may be carry-over from other donors' samples. The CDR3 runs from the conserved cysteine through the conserved F or W. Each record gives: clone size, D gene, J gene, V gene, CDR3 DNA, CDR3 protein. The D gene is left open where the match is weak. Not all rows give a size; the values are once, few, many and, for expanded clones, a class.

abundance: -; d_gene: TRBD1; j_gene: TRBJ2-1; v_gene: TRBV6-1; CDR3nt: TGTGCCAGCAAGCGGGACAGGGAATACAATGAGCAGTTCTTC; CDR3aa: CASKRDREYNEQFF
abundance: -; d_gene: -; j_gene: TRBJ2-7; v_gene: TRBV4-1; CDR3nt: TGCGCCAGCAGCCAAGCAGATATTCCTCTCACTCCCTACGAGCAGTACTTC; CDR3aa: CASSQADIPLTPYEQYF
abundance: -; d_gene: -; j_gene: TRBJ2-2; v_gene: TRBV4-3; CDR3nt: TGCGCCAGCAGCCACCCTTCCGTCGGGACCGGGGAGCTGTTTTTT; CDR3aa: CASSHPSVGTGELFF
abundance: -; d_gene: -; j_gene: TRBJ1-1; v_gene: TRBV7-3; CDR3nt: TGTGCCAGCAGCTCGTTCAGGGGTGAAGCTTTCTTT; CDR3aa: CASSSFRGEAFF
abundance: -; d_gene: -; j_gene: TRBJ2-3; v_gene: TRBV20-1; CDR3nt: TGCAGTGCCCTGGGGAATACGCAGTATTTT; CDR3aa: CSALGNTQYF
abundance: -; d_gene: TRBD1; j_gene: TRBJ2-7; v_gene: TRBV5-4; CDR3nt: TGTGCCAGCAGCGGGACGGACAGGATCGTACACGAGCAGTACTTC; CDR3aa: CASSGTDRIVHEQYF
abundance: -; d_gene: -; j_gene: TRBJ1-2; v_gene: TRBV28; CDR3nt: TGTGCCAGCAAGTGGACTTTTGGCTACACCTTC; CDR3aa: CASKWTFGYTF
abundance: once; d_gene: -; j_gene: TRBJ2-7; v_gene: TRBV27; CDR3nt: TGTGCCAGCAGCAGAGGGAGGGACACCTACGAGCAGTACTTC; CDR3aa: CASSRGRDTYEQYF
abundance: few; d_gene: -; j_gene: TRBJ1-2; v_gene: TRBV7-9; CDR3nt: TGTGCCAGCAGCTTAGGGACAGCTAACTATGGCTACACCTTC; CDR3aa: CASSLGTANYGYTF
abundance: -; d_gene: -; j_gene: TRBJ2-7; v_gene: TRBV6-6; CDR3nt: TGTGCCAGCACCCCCCACGAGCAGTACTTC; CDR3aa: CASTPHEQYF
abundance: -; d_gene: TRBD2; j_gene: TRBJ2-5; v_gene: TRBV19; CDR3nt: TGTGCCAGTAACAACGGACTAGCGGGAGGGAGGGAGACCCAGTACTTC; CDR3aa: CASNNGLAGGRETQYF
abundance: -; d_gene: -; j_gene: TRBJ1-1; v_gene: TRBV7-2; CDR3nt: TGTGCCAGCAGCTTAGTGGGGTTTCAGACTGAAGCTTTCTTT; CDR3aa: CASSLVGFQTEAFF
abundance: -; d_gene: -; j_gene: TRBJ1-1; v_gene: TRBV7-9; CDR3nt: TGTGCCAGCAGCTTACAGGGGAGACCGGTTGAAGCTTTCTTT; CDR3aa: CASSLQGRPVEAFF
abundance: -; d_gene: TRBD1; j_gene: TRBJ2-7; v_gene: TRBV19; CDR3nt: TGTGCCAGTGAAAAAGGGGACAGGGGGGCCTACGAGCAGTACTTC; CDR3aa: CASEKGDRGAYEQYF
abundance: -; d_gene: -; j_gene: TRBJ2-6; v_gene: TRBV7-2; CDR3nt: TGTGCCAGCAGCTTCAACTCTGGGGCCAACGTCCTGACTTTC; CDR3aa: CASSFNSGANVLTF
abundance: once; d_gene: TRBD2; j_gene: TRBJ2-1; v_gene: TRBV27; CDR3nt: TGTGCCAGCAGTTTAGGCCTAGCGGCTGGATACAATGAGCAGTTCTTC; CDR3aa: CASSLGLAAGYNEQFF
abundance: once; d_gene: TRBD1; j_gene: TRBJ1-6; v_gene: TRBV5-6; CDR3nt: TGTGCCAGCAGCTTGTTTGCCCCACAGGGGATGGGTTCACCCCTCCACTTT; CDR3aa: CASSLFAPQGMGSPLHF
abundance: once; d_gene: -; j_gene: TRBJ1-3; v_gene: TRBV10-3; CDR3nt: TGTGCCATCAGTGAGTCGTACAGGAGCTCTGGAAACACCATATATTTT; CDR3aa: CAISESYRSSGNTIYF
abundance: -; d_gene: -; j_gene: TRBJ1-5; v_gene: TRBV27; CDR3nt: TGTGCCAGCAGGAACGGGCACAATCAGCCCCAGCATTTT; CDR3aa: CASRNGHNQPQHF
abundance: few; d_gene: -; j_gene: TRBJ1-1; v_gene: TRBV10-3; CDR3nt: TGTGCCATCAGTGATGTAAAGAACACTGAAGCTTTCTTT; CDR3aa: CAISDVKNTEAFF
abundance: -; d_gene: -; j_gene: TRBJ2-7; v_gene: TRBV5-1; CDR3nt: TGCGCCAGCAGCTTGGTTTCTCCCTACGAGCAGTACTTC; CDR3aa: CASSLVSPYEQYF
abundance: -; d_gene: TRBD2; j_gene: TRBJ2-3; v_gene: TRBV5-1; CDR3nt: TGCGCCAGCAGCCCCGGAGGACTAGCGACAGATACGCAGTATTTT; CDR3aa: CASSPGGLATDTQYF
abundance: -; d_gene: -; j_gene: TRBJ2-5; v_gene: TRBV10-1; CDR3nt: TGCGCCAGCCGGGTACCGGGGGCCCATGATTTGGCCCAGTACTTC; CDR3aa: CASRVPGAHDLAQYF
abundance: -; d_gene: -; j_gene: TRBJ1-1; v_gene: TRBV5-6; CDR3nt: TGTGCCAGCAGCTTGGGGCCCGGCGTGAACACTGAAGCTTTCTTT; CDR3aa: CASSLGPGVNTEAFF
abundance: once; d_gene: TRBD2; j_gene: TRBJ2-1; v_gene: TRBV14; CDR3nt: TGTGCCAGCAGCCAAGATTTGGCGGGAGGGCCTTACAATGAGCAGTTCTTC; CDR3aa: CASSQDLAGGPYNEQFF
abundance: -; d_gene: TRBD1; j_gene: TRBJ1-2; v_gene: TRBV6-1; CDR3nt: TGTGCCAGCAGACCCCCAGGGGGCAACTATGGCTACACCTTC; CDR3aa: CASRPPGGNYGYTF
abundance: -; d_gene: -; j_gene: TRBJ2-5; v_gene: TRBV5-1; CDR3nt: TGCGCCAGCAGCTTGGACAGGGCCGAGACCCAGTACTTC; CDR3aa: CASSLDRAETQYF
abundance: -; d_gene: -; j_gene: TRBJ1-5; v_gene: TRBV15; CDR3nt: TGTGCCACCAGCTCGGGCGGACAGAAAAATCAGCCCCAGCATTTT; CDR3aa: CATSSGGQKNQPQHF
abundance: -; d_gene: TRBD2; j_gene: TRBJ2-1; v_gene: TRBV4-2; CDR3nt: TGTGCCAGCAGCCAAGAGGGGGAAAGCGGGAGCGTCCGCAATGAGCAGTTCTTC; CDR3aa: CASSQEGESGSVRNEQFF
abundance: -; d_gene: -; j_gene: TRBJ1-1; v_gene: TRBV5-5; CDR3nt: TGTGCCAGCAGCCCTTGGGGGGGGCCTATGAACACTGAAGCTTTCTTT; CDR3aa: CASSPWGGPMNTEAFF
abundance: -; d_gene: -; j_gene: TRBJ1-1; v_gene: TRBV14; CDR3nt: TGTGCCAGCAGCCAAGTTATAGGGAAAGCTTTCTTT; CDR3aa: CASSQVIGKAFF
abundance: -; d_gene: TRBD1; j_gene: TRBJ2-7; v_gene: TRBV7-2; CDR3nt: TGTGCCAGCAGCTCCCAAGACAGGGGCTACGAGCAGTACTTC; CDR3aa: CASSSQDRGYEQYF
abundance: -; d_gene: TRBD1; j_gene: TRBJ2-7; v_gene: TRBV4-3; CDR3nt: TGCGCCAGCCGCTCCGGGCCTAACAGGGGCGAGCAGTACTTC; CDR3aa: CASRSGPNRGEQYF
abundance: -; d_gene: -; j_gene: TRBJ2-1; v_gene: TRBV5-1; CDR3nt: TGCGCCAGCAACCCCCAGTCCGCGGCTTACAATGAGCAGTTCTTC; CDR3aa: CASNPQSAAYNEQFF
abundance: -; d_gene: TRBD2; j_gene: TRBJ2-1; v_gene: TRBV5-5; CDR3nt: TGTGCCAGCAGCACCAAGCGGGAGCCCTCCCACAATGAGCAGTTCTTC; CDR3aa: CASSTKREPSHNEQFF
abundance: -; d_gene: TRBD1; j_gene: TRBJ2-7; v_gene: TRBV28; CDR3nt: TGTGCCAGCCGGGGGACAGGCGGGGTCTACGAGCAGTACTTC; CDR3aa: CASRGTGGVYEQYF
abundance: -; d_gene: -; j_gene: TRBJ2-2; v_gene: TRBV27; CDR3nt: TGTGCCAGCAGTTTACAAGGGTGGGGCGGCACCGGGGAGCTGTTTTTT; CDR3aa: CASSLQGWGGTGELFF
abundance: -; d_gene: -; j_gene: TRBJ1-1; v_gene: TRBV19; CDR3nt: TGTGCCAGTAGGAAAGGGGTAGAAAGGAACACTGAAGCTTTCTTT; CDR3aa: CASRKGVERNTEAFF
abundance: -; d_gene: TRBD2; j_gene: TRBJ2-5; v_gene: TRBV18; CDR3nt: TGTGCCAGCTCACCGGGACTAGGAGAGACCCAGTACTTC; CDR3aa: CASSPGLGETQYF
abundance: -; d_gene: -; j_gene: TRBJ2-3; v_gene: TRBV7-9; CDR3nt: TGTGCCAGCAGCCTGGGGAGATCGCCGCAGTATTTT; CDR3aa: CASSLGRSPQYF
abundance: -; d_gene: -; j_gene: TRBJ1-1; v_gene: TRBV29-1; CDR3nt: TGCAGCGTGAGGCAGGGAGGGGGTACTGAAGCTTTCTTT; CDR3aa: CSVRQGGGTEAFF